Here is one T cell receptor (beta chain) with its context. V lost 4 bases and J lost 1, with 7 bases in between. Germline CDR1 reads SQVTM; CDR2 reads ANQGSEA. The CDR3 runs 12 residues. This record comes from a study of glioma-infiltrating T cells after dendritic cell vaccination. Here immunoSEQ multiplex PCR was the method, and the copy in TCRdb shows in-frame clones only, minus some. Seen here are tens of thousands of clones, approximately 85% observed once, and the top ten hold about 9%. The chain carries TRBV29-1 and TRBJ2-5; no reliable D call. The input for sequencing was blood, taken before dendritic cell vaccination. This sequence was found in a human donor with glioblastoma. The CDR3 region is CSVAEAQETQYF. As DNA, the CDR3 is TGCAGCGTTGCAGAAGCCCAAGAGACCCAGTACTTC.